Each of the 3 T cell receptor beta chains below was sequenced from the same sample in a study of regulatory T cells in long-lasting Graves disease. Arm-PCR of CDR3 regions and iRepertoire HTBI primers were the basis on which TCR beta libraries were built. TCRdb itself ran the multiplex PCR reads through MiXCR, one entry per CDR3 protein. Among 450,000 to 500,000 distinct CDR3 sequences listed, around 15% were seen once. Time point of the sample: newly diagnosed GD, antithyroid drugs for less than 3 months. With RNA extracted from PBMCs as input, the TCR library was made. The same data also went into a second study, on T cells in Graves' hyperthyroidism and ophthalmopathy.

This specimen consisted of peripheral blood mononuclear cells (PBMCs), obtained at new diagnosis, from a patient treated with antithyroid drugs. The receptor set was obtained from a man between 40 and 49 years old with Graves disease.

The V call is TRBV11-2, the J call TRBJ2-1, with 10 bases matching TRBD2. The germline CDR1 and CDR2 sequences are SGHAT and FQNNGV. The CDR3 consists of 15 residues. The junction had 5 bases not matched to a gene; V was cut back by 2 bases and J by 7 bases. In DNA form, the CDR3 reads TGTGCCAGCAGCTTAAAGGCTAGCGGGAGTAATGAGCAGTTCTTC. Translating it yields CASSLKASGSNEQFF.

The V and J genes are TRBV19 and TRBJ1-5; no firm D call. The CDR3 runs to 15 residues. V was trimmed by 7 bases and J by 6 bases, leaving 19 bases between them. The germline gives CDR1 LNHDA, CDR2 SQIVND (reference sequence). The CDR3 DNA reads TGTGCCAGTAACACACGAGGCAGGAGTTTTCAGCCCCAGCATTTT. This translates into CASNTRGRSFQPQHF.

Ten or more counts support this clonotype. The chain links TRBV5-1 to TRBJ2-3, with a tentative D call TRBD2 (6 bases). This CDR3 is 15 amino acids long. Per germline, CDR1 SGHRS and CDR2 YFSETQ. The germline V and J ends were trimmed by 0 bases and 0 bases, with 8 bases remaining between them. The CDR3 region is CASSLAAGSTDTQYF. In nucleotides, the CDR3 is TGCGCCAGCAGCTTGGCCGCGGGGAGCACAGATACGCAGTATTTT. Full variable domain (rest looked up from reference TRBV5-1 and TRBJ2-3): KAGVTQTPRYLIKTRGQQVTLSCSPISGHRSVSWYQQTPGQGLQFLFEYFSETQRNKGNFPGRFSGRQFSNSRSEMNVSTLELGDSALYLCASSLAAGSTDTQYFGPGTRLTVL.